One sample yielded the 28 T cell receptor beta chains listed below, sequenced in a study of human T cells and chemical hapten exposure. Described time point: patch test 2, 6 weeks after DPC sensitization. As for treatment: therapeutic diphenylcyclopropenone sensitization with weekly scalp DPC. A single record per CDR3 protein comes from TCRdb applying MiXCR to the RACE reads. This sample carries under 100,000 distinct CDR3 sequences, 8% to 13% of them seen once, and the ten largest clones take around 5%. This specimen was whole blood, taken in connection with sensitization to the hapten diphenylcyclopropenone (DPC). The receptors were sampled from a woman between 45 and 60 years old with alopecia areata. Some clones in this sample may be carry-over from other donors' samples.

The chain joins TRBV3-1 to TRBJ2-1; D is perhaps TRBD1 or TRBD2 (5 bases each). V lost 4 bases and J 1 base, leaving 8 bases between the germline ends. The CDR3 length is 14 residues. Per the germline V gene, CDR1 is LGHDT and CDR2 is YNNKEL (reference sequence). The DNA of the CDR3 is TGTGCCAGCAGCCGGGACCAGTCCTACAATGAGCAGTTCTTC. This translates into CASSRDQSYNEQFF.

The chain has TRBV20-1 and TRBJ2-5; D not certain. In germline, CDR1 is DFQATT, CDR2 SNEGSKA (reference sequence). The V gene lost 6 bases and the J gene lost 4 bases, with 15 bases spanning the gap. The length of the CDR3 is 13 residues. The CDR3 DNA sequence: TGCAGTGCCCGTGGCCCGACCTCAGAGACCCAGTACTTC. Translating gives CSARGPTSETQYF.

The V gene is TRBV20-1, the J gene TRBJ2-3; 12 nucleotides align to TRBD2. This CDR3 is 15 amino acids long. Germline lookup yields CDR1 DFQATT and CDR2 SNEGSKA (reference sequence). V lost 5 bases, J lost 6 bases, and 9 bases stayed unmatched. The DNA for the CDR3 is TGCAGTGCTCCTTACCCTAGCGGGAGGGCGGATACGCAGTATTTT. Translation: CSAPYPSGRADTQYF.

The rearrangement uses TRBV6-5 and TRBJ2-7; tentatively, D is TRBD2 (6 bases). With 8 bases removed from V and 4 bases from J, the gap between germline ends came to 18 bases. This CDR3 has 14 residues. CDR1 and CDR2 from the germline V gene are MNHEY and SVGAGI. The CDR3 DNA reads as TGTGCCAGCGGGCGGGATCGGGTGAGGTACGAGCAGTACTTC. Protein product: CASGRDRVRYEQYF.

This clonotype was counted at least ten times. The genes are TRBV20-1 and TRBJ2-3; D is possibly TRBD2 (6 bases). Germline lookup yields CDR1 DFQATT and CDR2 SNEGSKA (reference sequence). The CDR3 is 14 amino acids. Trimming left V 1 base short and J 2 bases short, with 10 bases between. CDR3 DNA sequence: TGCAGTGCTAGAGCGGGGGTTTCCACAGATACGCAGTATTTT. Translation gives CSARAGVSTDTQYF.

This clonotype was recorded many times. The chain joins TRBV2 to TRBJ2-7; D remains unclear. The CDR3 runs 12 residues. Trimming pared 6 bases from V and 3 bases from J, leaving 9 bases between. CDR1 and CDR2 from the germline V gene are SNHLY and FYNNEI. The CDR3 sequence: CASRRRIYEQYF. For the CDR3, the DNA is TGTGCCAGCAGACGCCGGATCTACGAGCAGTACTTC.

This clonotype was seen a handful of times. The chain combines TRBV6-5 with TRBJ1-6; D is unresolved. This CDR3 comprises 13 residues. Per germline, CDR1 MNHEY and CDR2 SVGAGI. V was cut by 8 bases and J by 8 bases, with 13 bases left in between. CDR3 bases: TGTGCCAGCTACCGGGCCGAGGATTCACCCCTCCACTTT. Encoded protein: CASYRAEDSPLHF.

This clonotype was counted only a few times. The chain is built from TRBV3-1 and TRBJ2-1, with a possible D match to TRBD2 (6 bases). The CDR3 length is 16 residues. The germline CDR1 and CDR2 sequences are LGHDT and YNNKEL (reference sequence). Trimming left V 0 bases short and J 6 bases short, with 15 bases between. The CDR3 region is CASSQDPPGVSNEQFF. For the CDR3, the DNA is TGTGCCAGCAGCCAAGATCCTCCGGGAGTCTCCAATGAGCAGTTCTTC.

This clonotype was seen more than once but under ten times. The J gene is TRBJ2-5, the V gene TRBV7-8, with no clear D. This CDR3 comprises 14 residues. The germline V gene encodes CDR1 SGHVS and CDR2 FQNEAQ. V dropped 2 bases and J dropped 7 bases, with 14 bases sitting between them. DNA of the CDR3: TGTGCCAGCAGCTTAACACAAGCCACCGGGACCCAGTACTTC. Amino acids: CASSLTQATGTQYF.

The sample holds many counts of this clonotype. The chain couples TRBV6-1 to TRBJ2-1; 7 positions match TRBD1. Germline values: CDR1 MNHNS, CDR2 SASEGT. The CDR3 contains 16 residues. V was pared by 3 bases and J by 7 bases, with 12 bases of the junction left unmatched. The CDR3 sequence is CASSDWAGDSGNEQFF. The CDR3 DNA follows: TGTGCCAGCAGTGATTGGGCAGGGGACAGTGGGAATGAGCAGTTCTTC.

This chain joins TRBV5-1 and TRBJ2-7; D is undetermined. In germline, CDR1 is SGHRS, CDR2 YFSETQ. The CDR3 spans 12 residues. The V end was cut by 3 bases, the J end by 4 bases, with 8 bases between. CDR3 region: CASSSTDYEQYF. DNA of the CDR3: TGCGCCAGCAGCTCCACAGATTACGAGCAGTACTTC.

This clonotype was detected many times. The chain links TRBV24-1 to TRBJ2-3, with TRBD2 as a possible D gene (5 bases). V shed 4 bases and J shed 0 bases, with 7 bases lying between them. This CDR3 spans 14 amino acids. Germline assignment: CDR1 KGHDR and CDR2 SFDVKD. CDR3 sequence: CATSDRTSTDTQYF. The CDR3 coding sequence is TGTGCCACCAGTGACCGGACTAGCACAGATACGCAGTATTTT.

This clonotype was recorded many times. The chain has TRBV3-1 and TRBJ1-5, with 8 bases identical to TRBD1. CDR1 is LGHDT, CDR2 YNNKEL, per germline (reference sequence). The CDR3 length is 14 residues. V dropped 5 bases and J dropped 7; count of bases not matched to a gene: 7. In DNA, the CDR3 is TGTGCCAGCAGCTTGACAGGGGAGGGACAGCCCCAGCATTTT. Protein product: CASSLTGEGQPQHF.

The chain uses TRBV12-3 or TRBV12-4 and TRBJ1-5; D ambiguous. CDR3 length equals 13 residues. The germline V and J ends were trimmed by 6 bases and 9 bases, with 15 bases remaining between them. The CDR3 here is CASRPGEPGPQHF. The CDR3 nucleotides are TGTGCCAGCAGACCCGGGGAGCCAGGGCCCCAGCATTTT.

This clonotype was seen a few times. The CDR3 spells CASSRGFYSSSGANVLTF. The CDR3 bases are TGTGCCAGCAGTCGGGGATTTTATTCGTCCTCTGGGGCCAACGTCCTGACTTTC. The rearrangement uses TRBV2 and TRBJ2-6, with D maybe TRBD2 (5 bases). The CDR3 is made up of 18 amino acids. The germline V gene encodes CDR1 SNHLY and CDR2 FYNNEI. Trimming pared 5 bases from V and 0 bases from J, leaving 17 bases between.

This clonotype was counted only a few times. The chain employs TRBV10-3 and TRBJ2-1; perhaps D is TRBD1 or TRBD2 (5 bases each). In germline, CDR1 is ENHRY, CDR2 SYGVKD. The germline V and J ends were trimmed by 2 bases and 7 bases, with 6 bases remaining between them. This CDR3 has 12 amino acids. This CDR3 is CAISEGTNEQFF. In nucleotides, the CDR3 is TGTGCCATCAGTGAGGGGACGAATGAGCAGTTCTTC.

This clonotype was found a few times. The CDR3 loop is CASSSQGRVLGEFF. CDR3 coding DNA: TGTGCCAGCAGCTCACAGGGCCGGGTCCTTGGAGAGTTCTTC. The chain recombines TRBV28 with TRBJ2-1, with D tentatively TRBD1 (6 bases). CDR3 size: 14 residues. V was cut by 6 bases and J by 14 bases, with 23 bases left in between. The germline CDR1 and CDR2 sequences are MDHEN and SYDVKM.

J is TRBJ2-1 and V is TRBV6-2 or TRBV6-3, with D unclear. Trimming pared 6 bases from V and 9 bases from J, leaving 15 bases between. The CDR3 is 13 residues long. CDR1 is MNHEY and CDR2 is SVGEGT in the germline V gene. The DNA of the CDR3 is TGTGCCAGCAGCCAATCTAGGACGGGTGAGCAGTTCTTC. Protein sequence: CASSQSRTGEQFF.

V and J are TRBV28 and TRBJ1-6; D not resolved. The CDR3 contains 12 residues. Between the trimmed V and J ends, which lost 8 bases and 2 bases, there was a span of 4 bases. Germline V CDR1 and CDR2: MDHEN, SYDVKM. The DNA for the CDR3 is TGTGCCAGCGGCCCCTATAATTCACCCCTCCACTTT. Translation gives CASGPYNSPLHF.

This clonotype was picked up many times. CDR3 bases: TGTGCCAGCAGTGAAAGGGACAGAGGCTACGAGCAGTACTTC. Amino acid sequence: CASSERDRGYEQYF. The chain couples TRBV6-1 to TRBJ2-7; 7 bases agree with TRBD1. This CDR3 is built from 14 residues. V shed 2 bases and J 3 bases; nucleotides not matched to a gene: 4. Germline assignment: CDR1 MNHNS and CDR2 SASEGT.

This clonotype appeared many times. The rearrangement joins TRBV4-2 to TRBJ2-1, with TRBD2 matching over 16 bases. Germline CDR1 and CDR2: LGHNA and YNFKEQ. The CDR3 covers 16 residues. V gave up 4 bases and J gave up 9 bases; unmatched junction bases: 6. The CDR3 region has the DNA TGTGCCAGCAGCCTCTCCGGGACTAGCGGGAGGGTTGAGCAGTTCTTC. Translated, it gives CASSLSGTSGRVEQFF.

At least ten counts were recorded for this clonotype. The chain has TRBV30 and TRBJ2-1; D gene unclear. CDR3 length equals 13 residues. The V and J ends lost 0 bases and 6 bases respectively, with 9 bases between them. Germline CDR1 and CDR2: GTSNPN and SVGIG (reference sequence). Here the CDR3 DNA reads TGTGCCTGGAGTGTACGAGCTCGCAATGAGCAGTTCTTC. This gives the protein CAWSVRARNEQFF. Supplemented by reference TRBV30 and TRBJ2-1, the full variable domain reads SQTIHQWPATLVQPVGSPLSLECTVEGTSNPNLYWYRQAAGRGLQLLFYSVGIGQISSEVPQNLSASRPQDRQFILSSKKLLLSDSGFYLCAWSVRARNEQFFGPGTRLTVL.

This clonotype rates as medium-sized (0.01 to 0.1%). This chain joins TRBV20-1 and TRBJ2-7; 14 positions match TRBD2. V shed 3 bases, J shed 8 bases, and the junction held 9 bases outside the gene matches. The CDR3 is 15 amino acids. Germline V gene sequence: CDR1 DFQATT, CDR2 SNEGSKA (reference sequence). In DNA form, the CDR3 reads TGCAGTGCTAGCCTCTTGGGGACTAGCGGGAGAAAGCAGTACTTC. This codes for CSASLLGTSGRKQYF.

Ten or more counts support this clonotype. V usage is TRBV7-2 and J usage is TRBJ1-4, with 10 bases matching TRBD1. Germline-derived CDR1 and CDR2 are SGHTA and FQGNSA. This CDR3 is 16 amino acids long. After removal of 5 bases from V and 7 bases from J, the junction contained 10 bases not matched to a gene. The CDR3 is CASSPRDRGGGEKLFF. The DNA for the CDR3 is TGTGCCAGCAGCCCCCGGGACAGGGGAGGGGGTGAAAAACTGTTTTTT.

This clonotype was picked up many times. This chain uses TRBV6-5 with TRBJ2-7; D call uncertain. Trimming removed 2 bases from V and 6 bases from J, with 23 bases in between. The CDR3 loop spans 17 amino acids. Germline V CDR1 and CDR2: MNHEY, SVGAGI. CDR3 amino acids: CASSYTPRSRLPVEQYF. CDR3 DNA sequence: TGTGCCAGCAGTTACACCCCCCGGTCCCGCCTCCCGGTCGAGCAGTACTTC.

The chain combines TRBV11-2 with TRBJ2-7; TRBD2 is a possible D gene (6 bases). This CDR3 has 15 residues. Trimming removed 4 bases from V and 2 bases from J, with 15 bases in between. From germline, CDR1 is SGHAT and CDR2 FQNNGV. The CDR3 nucleotides are TGTGCCAGCAGCTCTTTAGCGGACAAAGCCTACGAGCAGTACTTC. It specifies CASSSLADKAYEQYF.

This clonotype was picked up a small number of times. The gene calls are TRBV3-1 and TRBJ2-2, with TRBD2 as a possible D gene (6 bases). CDR1 and CDR2 from the germline V gene are LGHDT and YNNKEL (reference sequence). The CDR3 covers 15 residues. V was trimmed by 1 base and J by 4 bases, leaving 10 bases between them. For the CDR3, the DNA is TGTGCCAGCAGCCAAGGCGGGGTAGGCACCGGGGAGCTGTTTTTT. Translated: CASSQGGVGTGELFF.

This clonotype was observed at least ten times. This chain joins TRBV7-2 and TRBJ2-3; the D gene could be TRBD1 or TRBD2 (5 bases each). Per the germline V gene, CDR1 is SGHTA and CDR2 is FQGNSA. V lost 5 bases, J lost 9 bases, and 18 bases lay in between. The CDR3 has 14 residues. The CDR3 sequence is CASSPREGWSTQYF. CDR3 in DNA: TGTGCCAGCAGCCCCCGAGAGGGGTGGTCGACGCAGTATTTT.